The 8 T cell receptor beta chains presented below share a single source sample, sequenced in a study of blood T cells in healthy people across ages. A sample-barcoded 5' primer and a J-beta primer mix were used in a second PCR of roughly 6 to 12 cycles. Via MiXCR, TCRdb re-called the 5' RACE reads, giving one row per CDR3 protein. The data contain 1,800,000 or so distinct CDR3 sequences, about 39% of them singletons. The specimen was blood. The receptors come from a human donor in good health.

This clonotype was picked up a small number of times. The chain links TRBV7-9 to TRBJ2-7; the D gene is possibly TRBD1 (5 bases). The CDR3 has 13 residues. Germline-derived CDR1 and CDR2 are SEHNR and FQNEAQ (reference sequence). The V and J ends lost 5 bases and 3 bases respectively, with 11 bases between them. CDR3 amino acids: CASSDDRSYEQYF. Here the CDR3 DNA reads TGTGCCAGCAGCGACGACAGAAGCTACGAGCAGTACTTC.

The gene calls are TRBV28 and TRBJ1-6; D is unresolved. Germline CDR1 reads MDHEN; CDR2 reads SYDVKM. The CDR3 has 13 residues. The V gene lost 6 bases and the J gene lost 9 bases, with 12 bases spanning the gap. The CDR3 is CASRRGTGSPLHF. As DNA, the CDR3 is TGTGCCAGCAGGCGGGGTACGGGTTCACCCCTCCACTTT. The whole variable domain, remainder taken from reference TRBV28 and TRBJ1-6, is DVKVTQSSRYLVKRTGEKVFLECVQDMDHENMFWYRQDPGLGLRLIYFSYDVKMKEKGDIPEGYSVSREKKERFSLILESASTNQTSMYLCASRRGTGSPLHFGNGTRLTVT.

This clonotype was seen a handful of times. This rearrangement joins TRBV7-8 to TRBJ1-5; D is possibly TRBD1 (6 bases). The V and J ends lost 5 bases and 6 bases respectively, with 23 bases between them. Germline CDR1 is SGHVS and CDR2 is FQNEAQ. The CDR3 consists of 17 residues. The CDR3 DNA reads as TGTGCCAGCAGCCCCTTAGATAGACAGGCCGTGGGTCAGCCCCAGCATTTT. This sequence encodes CASSPLDRQAVGQPQHF.

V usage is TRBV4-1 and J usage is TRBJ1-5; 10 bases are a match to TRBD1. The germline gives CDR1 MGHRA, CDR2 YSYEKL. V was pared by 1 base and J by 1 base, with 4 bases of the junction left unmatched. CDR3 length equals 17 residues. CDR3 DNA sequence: TGCGCCAGCAGCCAAGTTGACAGGGGGCGAAGCAATCAGCCCCAGCATTTT. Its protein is CASSQVDRGRSNQPQHF.

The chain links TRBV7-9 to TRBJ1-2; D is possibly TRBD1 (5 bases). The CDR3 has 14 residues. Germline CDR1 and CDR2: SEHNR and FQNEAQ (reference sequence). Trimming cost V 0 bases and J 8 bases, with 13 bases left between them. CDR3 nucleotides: TGTGCCAGCAGCTTAGCGCTGGCAGGGAGAGGCTACACCTTC. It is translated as CASSLALAGRGYTF. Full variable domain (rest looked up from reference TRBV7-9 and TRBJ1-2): DTGVSQNPRHKITKRGQNVTFRCDPISEHNRLYWYRQTLGQGPEFLTYFQNEAQLEKSRLLSDRFSAERPKGSFSTLEIQRTEQGDSAMYLCASSLALAGRGYTFGSGTRLTVV.

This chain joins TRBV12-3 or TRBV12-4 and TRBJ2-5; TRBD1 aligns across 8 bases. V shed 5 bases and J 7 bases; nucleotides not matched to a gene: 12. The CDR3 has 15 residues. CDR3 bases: TGTGCCAGCAGTCCAATCTCGACAGGGGAAGGGACCCAGTACTTC. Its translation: CASSPISTGEGTQYF.

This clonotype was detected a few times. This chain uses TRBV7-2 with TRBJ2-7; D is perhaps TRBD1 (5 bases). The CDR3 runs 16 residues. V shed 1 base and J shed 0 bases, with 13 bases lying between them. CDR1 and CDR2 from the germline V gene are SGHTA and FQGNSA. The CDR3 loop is CASSLEGPKSSYEQYF. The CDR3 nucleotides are TGTGCCAGCAGCTTAGAGGGGCCCAAGAGCTCCTACGAGCAGTACTTC.

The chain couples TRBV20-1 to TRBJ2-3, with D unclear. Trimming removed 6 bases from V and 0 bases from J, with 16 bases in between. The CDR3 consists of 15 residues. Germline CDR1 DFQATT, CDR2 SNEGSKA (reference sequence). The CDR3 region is CSAPRSATSTDTQYF. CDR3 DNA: TGCAGTGCACCTCGAAGCGCCACTAGCACAGATACGCAGTATTTT.